These 10 T cell receptor beta chains share one sample of origin, sequenced in a study of regulatory and conventional T cells in RAG deficiency. Blood CD4+ CD25-high CD127-low regulatory T cells supplied the genomic DNA template. The data were produced by immunoSEQ multiplex PCR, yet TCRdb's version contains in-frame clones alone and is incomplete. Among some 28,000 clones, about nine tenths were seen once, and the ten largest hold over 0.8%. The same data also contributed to another study, on regulatory T cells. As that study records: The primer mix had 52 TRBV and 13 TRBJ primers.

Sequencing input: Tregs sorted from blood. Source of these receptors: a human donor in good health.

This sequence joins TRBV7-9 and TRBJ1-2; a possible D gene is TRBD1 (5 bases). This CDR3 comprises 13 residues. Germline CDR1 reads SEHNR; CDR2 reads FQNEAQ (reference sequence). Trimming cost V 5 bases and J 4 bases, with 11 bases left between them. The CDR3 sequence: CASSGRDPYGYTF. CDR3 DNA sequence: TGTGCCAGCAGCGGAAGGGACCCCTATGGCTACACCTTC.

The chain couples TRBV28 to TRBJ1-2; TRBD1 might be the D (6 bases). The CDR3 is 14 amino acids. V was cut by 4 bases and J by 1 base, with 10 bases left in between. Germline V gene lookup returns CDR1 MDHEN and CDR2 SYDVKM. CDR3 sequence: CASSSGAINYGYTF. Here the CDR3 DNA reads TGTGCCAGCAGTTCGGGGGCGATTAACTATGGCTACACCTTC.

The chain uses TRBV19 and TRBJ1-2, with D hard to call. Germline V gene data show CDR1 as LNHDA and CDR2 as SQIVND (reference sequence). The CDR3 length is 14 residues. Trimming shortened V by 4 bases and J by 2 bases, and 11 bases separated the two germline ends. The CDR3 loop reads CASSNLLGNYGYTF. The CDR3 DNA reads as TGTGCCAGTAGTAACCTTTTGGGGAACTATGGCTACACCTTC.

This chain uses TRBV28 with TRBJ2-3, with a possible D match to TRBD2 (6 bases). Trimming stripped 5 bases from V and 0 bases from J, with 12 bases between. Germline CDR1 MDHEN, CDR2 SYDVKM. The CDR3 extends over 15 amino acids. CDR3 DNA sequence: TGTGCCAGCAGTACCCCGGGGAGGAGCACAGATACGCAGTATTTT. Translating gives CASSTPGRSTDTQYF.

CDR3 amino acids: CAWSVSRTSNTGELFF. Here the CDR3 DNA reads TGTGCCTGGAGTGTATCCAGGACGAGTAACACCGGGGAGCTGTTTTTT. The chain recombines TRBV30 with TRBJ2-2; D gene unclear. The germline V and J ends were trimmed by 0 bases and 2 bases, with 13 bases remaining between them. The CDR3 runs 16 residues. Germline values: CDR1 GTSNPN, CDR2 SVGIG (reference sequence).

The chain joins TRBV2 to TRBJ2-7, with D perhaps given as TRBD1 or TRBD2 (7 bases each). Between the trimmed V and J ends, which lost 7 bases and 2 bases, there was a span of 15 bases. The CDR3 runs to 14 residues. From germline, CDR1 is SNHLY and CDR2 FYNNEI. The CDR3 DNA follows: TGTGCCAGCACCTACAGGGGAGGGCCCTACGAGCAGTACTTC. This gives the protein CASTYRGGPYEQYF.

CDR3 region: CASSPPLSGQGHHEQFF. For the CDR3, the DNA is TGTGCCAGCTCACCACCACTCTCGGGACAGGGACACCATGAGCAGTTCTTC. The chain couples TRBV18 to TRBJ2-1; TRBD1 aligns across 9 bases. Germline V lookup: CDR1 KGHSH, CDR2 LQKENI. The length of the CDR3 is 17 residues. V was clipped by 0 bases and J by 8 bases; unmatched bases: 11.

The chain joins TRBV5-1 to TRBJ2-1; 12 bases are shared with TRBD2. This CDR3 has 16 amino acids. V trimming: 4 bases; J trimming: 1 base; junction bases outside the gene matches: 3. Germline CDR1 reads SGHRS; CDR2 reads YFSETQ. The CDR3 loop reads CASSKGLAGSYNEQFF. The CDR3, as DNA: TGCGCCAGCAGCAAAGGACTAGCGGGGTCCTACAATGAGCAGTTCTTC. Full variable domain (rest looked up from reference TRBV5-1 and TRBJ2-1): KAGVTQTPRYLIKTRGQQVTLSCSPISGHRSVSWYQQTPGQGLQFLFEYFSETQRNKGNFPGRFSGRQFSNSRSEMNVSTLELGDSALYLCASSKGLAGSYNEQFFGPGTRLTVL.

This chain uses TRBV10-3 with TRBJ2-5; D unclear. This CDR3 is built from 14 residues. Trimming shortened V by 4 bases and J by 4 bases, and 13 bases separated the two germline ends. Germline assignment: CDR1 ENHRY and CDR2 SYGVKD. This chain's CDR3 is CAISGSPGPETQYF. DNA for the CDR3: TGTGCCATCAGTGGTTCCCCGGGCCCAGAGACCCAGTACTTC.

This clone appeared once. The chain uses TRBV27 and TRBJ1-2; 8 bases align to TRBD1. J lost 2 bases, V lost 4 bases, and 6 bases had no gene match. The germline V gene encodes CDR1 MNHEY and CDR2 SMNVEV (reference sequence). This CDR3 has 15 residues. Written as DNA, the CDR3 is TGTGCCAGCAGTTGGGGGGACAGGTTAAACTATGGCTACACCTTC. Translated, it gives CASSWGDRLNYGYTF.